A selection of T cell receptor beta chains follows, all from one sample in a study of blood T cell repertoires in COVID-19. TCRdb's table, derived via immunoSEQ multiplex PCR, lists solely in-frame clones and lacks some. The sample lists 65,000 to 80,000 clones, 82% occurring once. The sequenced material came from peripheral blood. The receptors were gathered from a human donor in a cohort sampled during active COVID-19. The CDR3 runs from the conserved cysteine through the conserved F or W. The D gene is left open where the match is weak. Rows may omit the clone size; those that give it use once, few, many or a size class.

TRBJ2-2,TRBV4-1,TRBD1,15,.,CASSQGTGDTGELFF,TGCGCCAGCAGCCAAGGGACAGGGGACACCGGGGAGCTGTTTTTT
TRBJ1-2,TRBV5-1,.,14,.,CASSLGRVHYGYTF,TGCGCCAGCAGCTTGGGCAGGGTACACTATGGCTACACCTTC
TRBJ2-7,TRBV19,TRBD1,15,.,CASSISGQGSYEQYF,TGTGCCAGTAGTATATCGGGACAGGGCTCCTACGAGCAGTACTTC
TRBJ2-7,TRBV7-9,TRBD1,15,few,CASSSWIGTAREQYF,TGTGCCAGCAGCTCCTGGATCGGGACAGCCCGCGAGCAGTACTTC
TRBJ1-3,TRBV7-9,.,14,.,CASRPTGSGNTIYF,TGTGCCAGCAGGCCAACAGGGTCTGGAAACACCATATATTTT
TRBJ1-1,TRBV6-5,.,12,.,CASFRGNTEAFF,TGTGCCAGCTTCAGGGGGAACACTGAAGCTTTCTTT
TRBJ2-7,TRBV7-9,TRBD2,18,.,CASSSSPGGGTASYEQYF,TGTGCCAGCAGCTCCAGCCCCGGGGGGGGGACGGCCTCCTACGAGCAGTACTTC
TRBJ1-2,TRBV5-1,TRBD1,14,.,CASNPGTDSYGYTF,TGCGCCAGCAACCCGGGGACAGACTCCTATGGCTACACCTTC
TRBJ1-2,TRBV7-2,TRBD1,16,.,CASSFGGQARSYGYTF,TGTGCCAGCAGCTTTGGGGGACAGGCTCGGTCCTATGGCTACACCTTC
TRBJ2-5,TRBV25-1,TRBD1,13,.,CATPTGKQETQYF,TGTGCCACCCCGACAGGGAAGCAAGAGACCCAGTACTTC
TRBJ2-7,TRBV9,TRBD1,14,many,CASSGRDRGSEQYF,TGTGCCAGCAGCGGCCGGGACAGGGGCTCCGAGCAGTACTTC
TRBJ1-3,TRBV5-1,TRBD1,15,once,CASSKGQGSGNTIYF,TGCGCCAGCAGCAAGGGACAGGGGTCCGGAAACACCATATATTTT
TRBJ2-2,TRBV7-6,TRBD1,18,.,CASSLSPAGGTDTGELFF,TGTGCCAGCAGCTTATCCCCCGCAGGGGGCACGGACACCGGGGAGCTGTTTTTT
TRBJ2-6,TRBV6-6,.,16,.,CASSTQGGSGANVLTF,TGTGCCAGCAGTACCCAGGGGGGCTCTGGGGCCAACGTCCTGACTTTC
TRBJ1-2,TRBV24-1,TRBD1,16,.,CATSDAGTGEYYGYTF,TGTGCCACCAGTGACGCCGGGACAGGGGAGTACTATGGCTACACCTTC
TRBJ1-3,TRBV7-6,.,16,.,CASSLAPVSSGNTIYF,TGTGCCAGCAGCTTAGCGCCCGTTAGCTCTGGAAACACCATATATTTT
TRBJ2-7,TRBV6-5,.,13,.,CATGTSPSYEQYF,TGTGCCACCGGGACTTCCCCCTCCTACGAGCAGTACTTC
TRBJ2-3,TRBV29-1,TRBD2,16,.,CSVEDPSGGASDTQYF,TGCAGCGTTGAAGACCCTAGCGGGGGGGCCTCAGATACGCAGTATTTT
TRBJ2-7,TRBV27,TRBD1,16,.,CASSPITGDPSYEQYF,TGTGCCAGCAGTCCTATTACAGGGGATCCCTCCTACGAGCAGTACTTC
TRBJ2-7,TRBV10-3,TRBD1,16,.,CAISDLDREPSYEQYF,TGTGCCATCAGTGACCTCGACAGGGAACCTTCCTACGAGCAGTACTTC
TRBJ1-2,TRBV19,.,14,.,CASSARRVSYGYTF,TGTGCCAGTAGTGCCCGCAGGGTTTCCTATGGCTACACCTTC
TRBJ2-3,TRBV4-1,.,16,.,CASSQRGGLDTDTQYF,TGCGCCAGCAGCCAGAGGGGGGGCCTAGACACAGATACGCAGTATTTT
TRBJ2-6,TRBV11-2,.,16,few,CASSPRYGSGANVLTF,TGTGCCAGCAGCCCTCGGTACGGGTCTGGGGCCAACGTCCTGACTTTC
TRBJ2-7,TRBV9,TRBD1,14,.,CASSVGTGKGEQYF,TGTGCCAGCAGCGTAGGGACAGGGAAAGGCGAGCAGTACTTC
TRBJ1-2,TRBV12-5,.,19,few,CASGLVLAVGGRSIYGYTF,TGTGCTAGTGGTTTGGTATTAGCGGTTGGCGGCCGCTCCATCTATGGCTACACCTTC
TRBJ2-1,TRBV27,.,15,.,CASSLAAASYNEQFF,TGTGCCAGCAGTTTGGCGGCAGCCTCCTACAATGAGCAGTTCTTC
TRBJ2-7,TRBV5-6,TRBD2,15,once,CASSPPGLGTLEQYF,TGTGCCAGCAGCCCACCGGGACTAGGCACTCTCGAGCAGTACTTC
TRBJ2-1,TRBV19,TRBD2,14,.,CASSWSGGVNEQFF,TGTGCCAGTAGTTGGTCTGGGGGGGTCAATGAGCAGTTCTTC
TRBJ1-1,TRBV18,TRBD1,15,.,CASSPPTGDNTEAFF,TGTGCCAGCTCACCACCGACAGGGGATAACACTGAAGCTTTCTTT
TRBJ1-2,TRBV4-2,.,14,.,CASSQDQQGYGYTF,TGTGCCAGCAGCCAAGATCAGCAGGGCTATGGCTACACCTTC
TRBJ2-2,TRBV3-1/TRBV3-2,TRBD2,15,.,CASSYGLGRAGELFF,TGTGCCAGCAGCTACGGACTAGGAAGGGCCGGGGAGCTGTTTTTT
TRBJ1-1,TRBV9,.,15,.,CASSVLGQMNTEAFF,TGTGCCAGCAGCGTGTTGGGACAAATGAACACTGAAGCTTTCTTT
TRBJ2-7,TRBV18,.,15,.,CASSPPERGYDEQYF,TGTGCCAGCTCACCACCGGAAAGGGGGTACGACGAGCAGTACTTC
TRBJ1-2,TRBV7-6,TRBD1,14,.,CASSPLTGGYGYTF,TGTGCCAGCAGCCCACTGACAGGGGGGTATGGCTACACCTTC
TRBJ2-5,TRBV6-2/TRBV6-3,TRBD2,15,.,CASSYSSSGAETQYF,TGTGCCAGCAGTTACTCGAGCAGCGGGGCAGAGACCCAGTACTTC
TRBJ1-1,TRBV15,TRBD1,16,.,CATSRGTGGRDSEAFF,TGTGCCACCAGCAGGGGGACAGGGGGCAGGGATAGTGAAGCTTTCTTT
TRBJ2-7,TRBV6-1,TRBD2,16,.,CASSESWGGLSYEQYF,TGTGCCAGCAGTGAATCTTGGGGGGGATTGTCCTACGAGCAGTACTTC
TRBJ2-7,TRBV6-5,TRBD1,14,.,CASSSDRAPYEQYF,TGTGCCAGCAGTTCTGACAGGGCTCCCTACGAGCAGTACTTC
TRBJ1-1,TRBV7-9,TRBD1,17,.,CASSPRQGQGADTEAFF,TGTGCCAGCAGCCCCAGACAGGGACAGGGGGCGGACACTGAAGCTTTCTTT
TRBJ2-1,TRBV5-1,.,14,.,CASALGPGGHEQFF,TGCGCCAGCGCCCTCGGACCTGGAGGACATGAGCAGTTCTTC
TRBJ1-1,TRBV7-2,.,12,.,CASSPRVDEAFF,TGTGCCAGCAGCCCCCGGGTAGATGAAGCTTTCTTT
TRBJ1-5,TRBV18,.,13,.,CASSSTPHLPQHF,TGTGCCAGCTCATCGACTCCTCATTTGCCCCAGCATTTT
TRBJ1-1,TRBV10-1,.,13,few,CASSGALNTEAFF,TGCGCCAGCAGTGGGGCCCTGAACACTGAAGCTTTCTTT
TRBJ2-5,TRBV20-1,.,16,.,CSASLYGGVAEETQYF,TGCAGTGCTAGTCTCTATGGCGGGGTGGCTGAAGAGACCCAGTACTTC
TRBJ1-6,TRBV5-1,.,15,.,CASSYSTVNNSPLHF,TGCGCCAGCAGCTACTCGACAGTGAATAATTCACCCCTCCACTTT
TRBJ2-1,TRBV11-3,.,14,once,CASSPGLLYNEQFF,TGTGCCAGCAGCCCGGGACTTCTATACAATGAGCAGTTCTTC